The 25 T cell receptor beta chains below were found in one sample sequenced in a study of regulatory T cells (dated by TCRdb to the late 2010s). Receptor libraries were prepared by the immunoSEQ multiplex PCR assay. In the multiplex PCR, 52 forward TRBV primers and 13 reverse TRBJ primers were used, and assay-based and computational corrections were applied for amplification bias. TCRdb obtained this table from immuneACCESS and retained in-frame rearrangements with V and J assigned. These tables miss some clones; where compared with another copy, unresolved V genes account for less than half of the shortfall, and the remainder is unexplained. The sample table lists 15,000 to 20,000 clones, roughly 90% of them with a count of one. The ten largest make up about 31% of the sample. Input material: CD8+ T cells sorted from blood. These receptors were obtained from a person between 18 and 35 years old with CD3G deficiency.

V is TRBV6-1 and J is TRBJ1-1, with a possible D match to TRBD1 (5 bases). The germline gives CDR1 MNHNS, CDR2 SASEGT. The CDR3 totals 13 residues. Trimming took 4 bases from V and 6 from J, leaving 12 bases between them. CDR3 sequence (DNA): TGTGCCAGCAGTGGTACAGGTCCCCCTGAAGCTTTCTTT. Protein: CASSGTGPPEAFF.

V and J are TRBV7-9 and TRBJ2-5, with 11 bases fitting TRBD2. CDR1 and CDR2 from the germline V gene are SEHNR and FQNEAQ (reference sequence). CDR3 size: 16 residues. The V and J ends lost 5 bases and 1 base, in that order; junction bases with no gene match: 6. CDR3 loop: CASSLLAGGRQETQYF. The CDR3 nucleotides read TGTGCCAGCAGCCTGCTAGCGGGGGGCCGCCAAGAGACCCAGTACTTC.

This clone was recorded once. V gene TRBV7-9 combines with J gene TRBJ2-7; the D gene could be TRBD1 or TRBD2 (5 bases each). The V end was cut by 1 base, the J end by 6 bases, with 7 bases between. The CDR3 is made up of 12 amino acids. Germline loops: CDR1 SEHNR, CDR2 FQNEAQ (reference sequence). The CDR3: CASSLGGSEQYF. The CDR3 nucleotides read TGTGCCAGCAGCTTAGGGGGGTCCGAGCAGTACTTC.

A single count supports this clone. V gene TRBV28 combines with J gene TRBJ2-7, with 14 bases lining up with TRBD2. The CDR3 covers 17 residues. CDR1 and CDR2 from the germline V gene are MDHEN and SYDVKM. J was trimmed by 3 bases and V by 2 bases; bases with no gene match: 6. The CDR3 region has the DNA TGTGCCAGCAGTTTAGGGCCGGGGACTAGCGGGAGCTACGAGCAGTACTTC. Translation: CASSLGPGTSGSYEQYF.

The chain combines TRBV28 with TRBJ2-1, with 7 bases fitting TRBD1. The CDR3 is made up of 12 amino acids. Looked up from germline, CDR1 is MDHEN and CDR2 is SYDVKM. J lost 4 bases, V lost 8 bases, and 2 bases had no gene match. CDR3 bases: TGTGCCAGCTCGACAGGGTACAATGAGCAGTTCTTC. Translated, it gives CASSTGYNEQFF. Complete variable domain (other parts from reference TRBV28 and TRBJ2-1): DVKVTQSSRYLVKRTGEKVFLECVQDMDHENMFWYRQDPGLGLRLIYFSYDVKMKEKGDIPEGYSVSREKKERFSLILESASTNQTSMYLCASSTGYNEQFFGPGTRLTVL.

This clone was detected only a few times. The rearrangement uses TRBV7-8 and TRBJ2-7, with 10 nucleotides matching TRBD1. V gave up 1 base and J gave up 3 bases; unmatched junction bases: 6. Germline CDR1 and CDR2: SGHVS and FQNEAQ. This CDR3 region has 16 residues. In nucleotides, the CDR3 is TGTGCCAGCAGCTTAGGGGAGGGACAGGGGATCTACGAGCAGTACTTC. Translation: CASSLGEGQGIYEQYF.

The V and J genes are TRBV5-6 and TRBJ1-6; D may be TRBD1 (5 bases). The CDR3 totals 15 residues. Between the trimmed V and J ends, which lost 3 bases and 9 bases, there was a span of 16 bases. Per the germline V gene, CDR1 is SGHDT and CDR2 is YYEEEE. The CDR3 spells CASSSGTEEVSPLHF. The DNA for the CDR3 is TGTGCCAGCAGCTCAGGGACCGAGGAGGTTTCACCCCTCCACTTT. Together with reference TRBV5-6 and TRBJ1-6, the CDR3 gives the full variable domain: DAGVTQSPTHLIKTRGQQVTLRCSPKSGHDTVSWYQQALGQGPQFIFQYYEEEERQRGNFPDRFSGHQFPNYSSELNVNALLLGDSALYLCASSSGTEEVSPLHFGNGTRLTVT.

The chain couples TRBV21-1 to TRBJ2-7. TRBV21-1 is assigned pseudogene status. The CDR3 consists of 12 residues. The CDR3 DNA sequence: TGTGCCAGCAGCAACGGCACCTACGAGCAGTACTTC. This encodes CASSNGTYEQYF.

CDR3 protein: CASSESGYGGELFF. In nucleotides, the CDR3 is TGTGCCAGCAGTGAATCAGGTTATGGAGGGGAGCTGTTTTTT. V and J are TRBV6-1 and TRBJ2-2; no reliable D call. The germline V gene has CDR1 MNHNS and CDR2 SASEGT. Trimming left V 2 bases short and J 8 bases short, with 12 bases between. The CDR3 has 14 residues.

The count of this clone is one. J is TRBJ2-5 and V is TRBV4-1; 7 positions agree with TRBD1. The ends lost 4 bases at V and 7 bases at J; junction bases unmatched: 9. The CDR3 sequence is 14 residues long. Germline CDR1 reads MGHRA; CDR2 reads YSYEKL. This chain's CDR3 is CASSLTDRDATQYF. The CDR3, as DNA: TGCGCCAGCAGCCTGACCGACAGGGATGCGACCCAGTACTTC.

This clone was seen once. The chain carries TRBV10-3 and TRBJ1-1, with D perhaps TRBD1 (6 bases). Germline V lookup: CDR1 ENHRY, CDR2 SYGVKD. The CDR3 has 13 residues. With 7 bases removed from V and 0 bases from J, the gap between germline ends came to 9 bases. The CDR3 region is CAIKGDMNTEAFF. DNA of the CDR3: TGTGCCATCAAAGGGGACATGAACACTGAAGCTTTCTTT.

The gene calls are TRBV18 and TRBJ1-1; D is uncertain. Germline CDR1 reads KGHSH; CDR2 reads LQKENI. V was cut by 2 bases and J by 4 bases, with 8 bases left in between. The CDR3 sequence is 13 residues long. The CDR3 DNA follows: TGTGCCAGCTCACCAGGGGTGGGCACTGAAGCTTTCTTT. Its protein is CASSPGVGTEAFF.

J is TRBJ1-5 and V is TRBV9, with D possibly being TRBD1 (5 bases). The V and J ends lost 0 bases and 7 bases respectively, with 8 bases between them. CDR1 is SGDLS and CDR2 is YYNGEE in the germline V gene. There are 13 residues in the CDR3. As DNA, the CDR3 is TGTGCCAGCAGCGTAGGGGGGGAGCAGCCCCAGCATTTT. Encoded protein: CASSVGGEQPQHF.

V and J are TRBV4-1 and TRBJ2-2; TRBD1 might be the D (5 bases). The germline V and J ends were trimmed by 1 base and 7 bases, with 7 bases remaining between them. This CDR3 is 13 amino acids long. CDR1 is MGHRA and CDR2 is YSYEKL in the germline V gene. The CDR3 region is CASSQVRGGELFF. The CDR3 coding sequence is TGCGCCAGCAGCCAAGTTAGGGGCGGGGAGCTGTTTTTT.

V is TRBV7-9 and J is TRBJ1-3; TRBD1 agrees at 10 bases. Germline V gives CDR1 SEHNR, CDR2 FQNEAQ (reference sequence). The CDR3 consists of 16 residues. V trimming: 1 base; J trimming: 2 bases; junction bases outside the gene matches: 2. CDR3 in DNA: TGTGCCAGCAGCTTAGGGGGACAGGGGCCTGGAAACACCATATATTTT. Protein product: CASSLGGQGPGNTIYF.

The chain carries TRBV5-1 and TRBJ2-1; 9 nucleotides align to TRBD1. This CDR3 spans 13 amino acids. Per the germline V gene, CDR1 is SGHRS and CDR2 is YFSETQ. The V segment lost 2 bases and the J segment 7 bases; nucleotides outside the gene matches: 1. In DNA, the CDR3 is TGCGCCAGCAGCTTCGGACAGGGGAATGAGCAGTTCTTC. Translated: CASSFGQGNEQFF.

This chain connects TRBV6-6 to TRBJ2-3; D might be TRBD1 (5 bases). The CDR3 covers 14 residues. Germline lookup yields CDR1 MNHNY and CDR2 SVGAGI (reference sequence). The V end was cut by 6 bases, the J end by 5 bases, with 15 bases between. As DNA, the CDR3 is TGTGCCAGCAGCAGAAGACAGTTGGGAGATACGCAGTATTTT. Encoded protein: CASSRRQLGDTQYF.

V and J are TRBV9 and TRBJ2-3, with D perhaps TRBD1 (6 bases). Between the trimmed V and J ends, which lost 4 bases and 0 bases, there was a span of 12 bases. Per the germline V gene, CDR1 is SGDLS and CDR2 is YYNGEE. The CDR3 has 15 amino acids. CDR3 protein: CASSQQGTSTDTQYF. As DNA, the CDR3 is TGTGCCAGCAGCCAACAGGGAACTAGCACAGATACGCAGTATTTT.

The rearrangement joins TRBV10-2 to TRBJ2-5; 9 positions agree with TRBD2. Germline V lookup: CDR1 WSHSY, CDR2 SAAADI. The CDR3 runs to 14 residues. The V gene end was trimmed by 5 bases and the J gene end by 4 bases; junction bases not matched to a gene: 5. The CDR3: CASSPGLASETQYF. In nucleotides, the CDR3 is TGCGCCAGCAGTCCGGGACTAGCATCAGAGACCCAGTACTTC.

The V and J genes are TRBV9 and TRBJ1-1; D is unclear. V was shortened by 4 bases and J by 7 bases, with 14 bases between the two germline ends. Germline V CDR1 and CDR2: SGDLS, YYNGEE. This CDR3 contains 13 residues. CDR3 sequence (DNA): TGTGCCAGCAGCCCCAGTAGCGAGTTTGAAGCTTTCTTT. Translated, it gives CASSPSSEFEAFF.

The count of this clone is one. The genes are TRBV28 and TRBJ2-1, with a weak D call TRBD1 (5 bases). Looked up from germline, CDR1 is MDHEN and CDR2 is SYDVKM. Trimming removed 6 bases at V and 5 bases at J, with 23 bases between. This CDR3 is built from 17 residues. The CDR3 DNA reads as TGTGCCAGCAGCGCAAGGGGCAACTACCTTCCCGACAATGAGCAGTTCTTC. Protein: CASSARGNYLPDNEQFF.

V is TRBV19 and J is TRBJ1-5; D gene ambiguous. Germline CDR1 and CDR2: LNHDA and SQIVND (reference sequence). V was cut by 5 bases and J by 2 bases, with 7 bases left in between. The CDR3 is made up of 13 amino acids. CDR3 region: CASSEPGNQPQHF. The CDR3 coding sequence is TGTGCCAGTAGTGAACCAGGCAATCAGCCCCAGCATTTT.

This CDR3 is CASSSGSGNTIYF. In nucleotides, the CDR3 is TGTGCCAGCAGTTCCGGGTCGGGAAACACCATATATTTT. The rearrangement links TRBV9 to TRBJ1-3; D uncertain. V was pared by 5 bases and J by 4 bases, with 10 bases between. The germline CDR1 and CDR2 sequences are SGDLS and YYNGEE. CDR3 length equals 13 residues.

V gene TRBV28 combines with J gene TRBJ1-5; 9 bases agree with TRBD1. The junction had 8 bases not matched to a gene; V was cut back by 6 bases and J by 8 bases. Per the germline V gene, CDR1 is MDHEN and CDR2 is SYDVKM. The CDR3 extends over 14 amino acids. This CDR3 reads CASSLRGQGEPQHF. The DNA of the CDR3 is TGTGCCAGCAGCCTAAGGGGACAGGGTGAGCCCCAGCATTTT. The full variable domain, in which reference TRBV28 and TRBJ1-5 provide the parts outside the CDR3, is DVKVTQSSRYLVKRTGEKVFLECVQDMDHENMFWYRQDPGLGLRLIYFSYDVKMKEKGDIPEGYSVSREKKERFSLILESASTNQTSMYLCASSLRGQGEPQHFGDGTRLSIL.

V gene TRBV5-1 combines with J gene TRBJ2-4; possibly TRBD2 for D (6 bases). Germline CDR1 reads SGHRS; CDR2 reads YFSETQ. The CDR3 runs to 16 residues. V was trimmed by 4 bases and J by 10 bases, leaving 24 bases between them. This chain's CDR3 is CASSQDQGLPLSIQYF. In DNA form, the CDR3 reads TGCGCCAGCAGCCAAGATCAGGGACTCCCGCTCTCTATTCAGTACTTC.